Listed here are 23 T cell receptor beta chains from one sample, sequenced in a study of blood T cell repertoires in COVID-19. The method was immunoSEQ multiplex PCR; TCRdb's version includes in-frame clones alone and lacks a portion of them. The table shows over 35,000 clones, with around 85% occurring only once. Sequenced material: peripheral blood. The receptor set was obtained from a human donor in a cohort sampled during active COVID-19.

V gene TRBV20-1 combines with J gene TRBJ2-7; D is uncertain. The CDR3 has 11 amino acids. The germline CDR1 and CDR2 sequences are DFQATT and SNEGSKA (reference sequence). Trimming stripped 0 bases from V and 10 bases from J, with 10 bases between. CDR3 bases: TGCAGTGCTAGAGATGCGTTCGAACAGTACTTC. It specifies CSARDAFEQYF.

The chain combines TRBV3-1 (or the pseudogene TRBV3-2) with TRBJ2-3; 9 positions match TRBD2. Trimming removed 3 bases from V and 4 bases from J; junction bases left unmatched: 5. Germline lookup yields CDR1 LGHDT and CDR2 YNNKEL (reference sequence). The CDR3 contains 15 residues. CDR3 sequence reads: CASSHRGGAADTQYF. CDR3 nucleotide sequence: TGTGCCAGCAGCCACCGCGGGGGGGCCGCAGATACGCAGTATTTT.

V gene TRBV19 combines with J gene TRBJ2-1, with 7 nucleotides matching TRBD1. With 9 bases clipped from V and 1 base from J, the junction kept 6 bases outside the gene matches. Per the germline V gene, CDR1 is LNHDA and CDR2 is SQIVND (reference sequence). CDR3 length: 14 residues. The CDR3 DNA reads TGTGCCAGCCACCGGGACAGATCCTACAATGAGCAGTTCTTC. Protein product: CASHRDRSYNEQFF.

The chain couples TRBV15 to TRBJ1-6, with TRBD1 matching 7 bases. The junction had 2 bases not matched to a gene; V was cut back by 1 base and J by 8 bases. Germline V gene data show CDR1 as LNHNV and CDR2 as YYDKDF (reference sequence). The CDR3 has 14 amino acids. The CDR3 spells CATSRGQGYSPLHF. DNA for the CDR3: TGTGCCACCAGCAGAGGACAGGGTTATTCACCCCTCCACTTT.

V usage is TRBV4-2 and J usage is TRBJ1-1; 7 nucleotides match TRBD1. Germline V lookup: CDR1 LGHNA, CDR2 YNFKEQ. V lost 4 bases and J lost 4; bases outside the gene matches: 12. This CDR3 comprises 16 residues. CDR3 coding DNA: TGTGCCAGCAGCCCATGGGACGCAGGGGGAATCACTGAAGCTTTCTTT. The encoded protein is CASSPWDAGGITEAFF.

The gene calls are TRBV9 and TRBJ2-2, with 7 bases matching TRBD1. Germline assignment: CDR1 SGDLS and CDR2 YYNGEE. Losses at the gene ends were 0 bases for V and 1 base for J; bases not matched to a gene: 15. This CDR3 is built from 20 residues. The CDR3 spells CASSVDPLKTTGENTGELFF. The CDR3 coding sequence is TGTGCCAGCAGCGTAGACCCACTAAAAACAACAGGGGAGAACACCGGGGAGCTGTTTTTT.

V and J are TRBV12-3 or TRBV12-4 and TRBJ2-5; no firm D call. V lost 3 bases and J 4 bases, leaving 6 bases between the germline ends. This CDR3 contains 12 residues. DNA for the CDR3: TGTGCCAGCAGTTTGTTAGTAGAGACCCAGTACTTC. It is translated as CASSLLVETQYF.

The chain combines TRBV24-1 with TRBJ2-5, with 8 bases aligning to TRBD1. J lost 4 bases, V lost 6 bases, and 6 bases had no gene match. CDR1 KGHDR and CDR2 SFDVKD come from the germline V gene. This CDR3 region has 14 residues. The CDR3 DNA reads TGTGCCACCAGTAGAAGACAGGGGATAGAGACCCAGTACTTC. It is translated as CATSRRQGIETQYF.

CDR3 DNA: TGTGCCTGGAGCCGCAGGGGCGGCACTGAAGCTTTCTTT. Protein sequence: CAWSRRGGTEAFF. V gene TRBV30 combines with J gene TRBJ1-1; D is possibly TRBD1 (6 bases). This CDR3 region has 13 residues. CDR1 is GTSNPN and CDR2 is SVGIG in the germline V gene (reference sequence). V lost 3 bases and J lost 4, with 12 bases in between.

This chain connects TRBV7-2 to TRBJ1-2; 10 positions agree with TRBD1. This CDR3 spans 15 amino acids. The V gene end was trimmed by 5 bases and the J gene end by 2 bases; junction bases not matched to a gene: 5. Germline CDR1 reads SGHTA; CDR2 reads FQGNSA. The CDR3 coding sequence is TGTGCCAGCAGCCCCCGGACAGGGGGGAACTATGGCTACACCTTC. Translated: CASSPRTGGNYGYTF.

The CDR3 nucleotides are TGTGCCAGCAGTTACACGGGGGGGGGTGAAGCTTTCTTT. Residues: CASSYTGGGEAFF. The gene calls are TRBV6-2 or TRBV6-3 and TRBJ1-1; D might be TRBD1 (5 bases). This CDR3 spans 13 amino acids. Trimming stripped 2 bases from V and 7 bases from J, with 11 bases between. Germline V gene data show CDR1 as MNHEY and CDR2 as SVGEGT.

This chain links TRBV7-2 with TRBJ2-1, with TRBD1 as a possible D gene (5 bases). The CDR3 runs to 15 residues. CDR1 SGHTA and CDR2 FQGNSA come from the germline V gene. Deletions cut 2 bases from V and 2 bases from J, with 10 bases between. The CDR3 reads CASSLQGVTYNEQFF. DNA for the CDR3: TGTGCCAGCAGCTTACAGGGTGTGACCTACAATGAGCAGTTCTTC.

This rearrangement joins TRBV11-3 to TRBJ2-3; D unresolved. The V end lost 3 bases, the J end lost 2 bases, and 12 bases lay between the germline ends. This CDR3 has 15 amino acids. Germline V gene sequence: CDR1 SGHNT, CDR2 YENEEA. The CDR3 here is CASSFWSKLTDTQYF. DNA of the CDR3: TGTGCCAGCAGCTTTTGGTCAAAGCTCACAGATACGCAGTATTTT.

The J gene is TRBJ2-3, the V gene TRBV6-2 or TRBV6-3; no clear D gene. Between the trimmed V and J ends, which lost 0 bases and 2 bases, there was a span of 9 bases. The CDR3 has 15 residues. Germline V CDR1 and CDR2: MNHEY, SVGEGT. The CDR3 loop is CASSYSQTFTDTQYF. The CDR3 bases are TGTGCCAGCAGTTACTCACAAACCTTCACAGATACGCAGTATTTT.

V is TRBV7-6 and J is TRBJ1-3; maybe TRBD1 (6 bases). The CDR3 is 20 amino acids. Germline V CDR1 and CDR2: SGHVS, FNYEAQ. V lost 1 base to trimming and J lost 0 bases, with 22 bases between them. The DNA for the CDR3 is TGTGCCAGCAGCTTAGTACCCCAACTACAGGGTAGACTCTCTGGAAACACCATATATTTT. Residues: CASSLVPQLQGRLSGNTIYF.

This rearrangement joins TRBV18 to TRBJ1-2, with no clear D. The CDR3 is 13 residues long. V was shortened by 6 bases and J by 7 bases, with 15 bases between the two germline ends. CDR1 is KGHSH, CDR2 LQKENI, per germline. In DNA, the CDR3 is TGTGCCAGCTCCTCCCCGCCCCCGGTTGGCTACACCTTC. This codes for CASSSPPPVGYTF.

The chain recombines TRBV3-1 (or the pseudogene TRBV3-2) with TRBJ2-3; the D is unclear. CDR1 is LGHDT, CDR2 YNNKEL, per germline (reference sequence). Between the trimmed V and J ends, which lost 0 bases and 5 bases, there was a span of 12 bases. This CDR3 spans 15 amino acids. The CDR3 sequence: CASSQDPQHRDTQYF. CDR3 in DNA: TGTGCCAGCAGCCAAGACCCCCAGCACAGAGATACGCAGTATTTT.

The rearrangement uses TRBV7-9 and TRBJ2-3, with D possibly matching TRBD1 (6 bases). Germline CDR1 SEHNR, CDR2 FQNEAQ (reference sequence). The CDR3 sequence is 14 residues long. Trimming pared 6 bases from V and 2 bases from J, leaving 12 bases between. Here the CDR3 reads CASRGARITDTQYF. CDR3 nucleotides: TGTGCCAGCAGGGGGGCGCGGATCACAGATACGCAGTATTTT.

The CDR3 reads CASSQEGVAGASQETQYF. CDR3 sequence (DNA): TGCGCCAGCAGCCAAGAGGGGGTAGCGGGGGCCAGCCAAGAGACCCAGTACTTC. V gene TRBV4-3 combines with J gene TRBJ2-5; 9 bases fit TRBD2. The V and J ends lost 0 bases and 1 base, in that order; junction bases with no gene match: 9. CDR1 is LGHNA, CDR2 YSLEER, per germline. There are 18 residues in the CDR3.

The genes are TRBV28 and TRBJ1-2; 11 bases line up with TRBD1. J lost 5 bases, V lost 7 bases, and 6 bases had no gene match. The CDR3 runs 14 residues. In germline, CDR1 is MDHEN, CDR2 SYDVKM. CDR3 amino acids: CASTSGQGVYGYTF. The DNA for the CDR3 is TGTGCCAGCACCTCGGGACAGGGGGTATATGGCTACACCTTC.

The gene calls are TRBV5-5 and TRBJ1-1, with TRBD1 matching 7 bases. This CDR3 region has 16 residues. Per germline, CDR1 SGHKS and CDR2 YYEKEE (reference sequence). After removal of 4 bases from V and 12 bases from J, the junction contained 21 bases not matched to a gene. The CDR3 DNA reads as TGTGCCAGCAGCATGGCCAGGGACAGCCCTTTTTCTCTTACTTTCTTT. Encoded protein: CASSMARDSPFSLTFF. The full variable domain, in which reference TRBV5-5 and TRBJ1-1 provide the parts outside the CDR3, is DAGVTQSPTHLIKTRGQQVTLRCSPISGHKSVSWYQQVLGQGPQFIFQYYEKEERGRGNFPDRFSARQFPNYSSELNVNALLLGDSALYLCASSMARDSPFSLTFFGQGTRLTVV.

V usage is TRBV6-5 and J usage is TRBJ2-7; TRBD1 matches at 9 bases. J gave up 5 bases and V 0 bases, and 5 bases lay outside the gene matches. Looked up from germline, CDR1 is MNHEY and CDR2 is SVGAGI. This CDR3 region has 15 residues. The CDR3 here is CASSYSGTGSNEQYF. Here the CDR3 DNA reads TGTGCCAGCAGTTACTCCGGGACAGGGAGCAACGAGCAGTACTTC.

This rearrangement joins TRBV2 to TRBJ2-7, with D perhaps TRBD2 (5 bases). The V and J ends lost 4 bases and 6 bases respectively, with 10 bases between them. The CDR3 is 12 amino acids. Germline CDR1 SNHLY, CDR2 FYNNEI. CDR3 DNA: TGTGCCAGCAGTGCGTATGAGGGCGAGCAGTACTTC. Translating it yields CASSAYEGEQYF. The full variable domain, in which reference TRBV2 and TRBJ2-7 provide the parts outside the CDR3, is EPEVTQTPSHQVTQMGQEVILRCVPISNHLYFYWYRQILGQKVEFLVSFYNNEISEKSEIFDDQFSVERPDGSNFTLKIRSTKLEDSAMYFCASSAYEGEQYFGPGTRLTVT.